These T cell receptor beta chains were read from a single sample in a study of blood T cell repertoires in COVID-19. Measured with immunoSEQ multiplex PCR; TCRdb has only the in-frame clones, and not every one. Here the sample spans over 20,000 clones, around 79% being singletons. Source material: peripheral blood. These receptors came from a man aged 45-65 years with COVID-19, enrolled during active disease. Both conserved end residues are part of each CDR3. The D gene is left open where the match is weak. Rows give clone size only sometimes, using once, few, many, or a class for an expanded clone.

d_call	cdr3_length	j_call	v_call	clone_size	cdr3_nt	cdr3_aa
TRBD2	16	TRBJ2-5	TRBV24-1	.	TGTGCCACCAGTGATGCCTATAGCGGGAGGCACGAGACCCAGTACTTC	CATSDAYSGRHETQYF
TRBD1	19	TRBJ1-1	TRBV19	.	TGTGCCAGTACCCAAGGTCGGGGGGATTGGACAGGGGCAGGCACTGAAGCTTTCTTT	CASTQGRGDWTGAGTEAFF
TRBD1	15	TRBJ2-2	TRBV5-1	.	TGCGCCAGCAGCTCGGGACAGGGGGTATCCGGGGAGCTGTTTTTT	CASSSGQGVSGELFF
TRBD2	17	TRBJ2-3	TRBV5-4	few	TGTGCCAGCAGCTTGGAAGTAGCGGGGGGTCTCACAGATACGCAGTATTTT	CASSLEVAGGLTDTQYF
TRBD1	16	TRBJ2-5	TRBV5-8	few	TGTGCCAGCAGCTTGGGTCAAGGGGGCTTTGGGGAGACCCAGTACTTC	CASSLGQGGFGETQYF
.	11	TRBJ1-1	TRBV30	once	TGTGCCTGGAGCGAACTAAGAGAAGCTTTCTTT	CAWSELREAFF
.	14	TRBJ1-2	TRBV6-5	.	TGTGCCAGCAGTTACGGCGGACAGCCGTATGGCTACACCTTC	CASSYGGQPYGYTF
.	13	TRBJ1-1	TRBV10-3	.	TGTGCCATCAGCCCCTGGGGGGGCACTGAAGCTTTCTTT	CAISPWGGTEAFF
TRBD1	13	TRBJ1-6	TRBV7-3	.	TGTGCCAGCAGCCGGGACAGTAATTCACCCCTCCACTTT	CASSRDSNSPLHF
TRBD1	14	TRBJ1-1	TRBV3-1/TRBV3-2	.	TGTGCCAGCAGCCAACGGGACAGGACTTCTGAAGCTTTCTTT	CASSQRDRTSEAFF
.	17	TRBJ2-3	TRBV5-5	once	TGTGCCAGCAGCTCCCGGGGAAGGAACAATGCGGCGGATACGCAGTATTTT	CASSSRGRNNAADTQYF
TRBD1	16	TRBJ1-4	TRBV9	.	TGTGCCAGCAGCGTAGGGACAGGGAATCGGAATGAAAAACTGTTTTTT	CASSVGTGNRNEKLFF
TRBD1	15	TRBJ2-4	TRBV9	.	TGTGCCAGCAGTTTTACAGGGGGCGGGGAAAACATTCAGTACTTC	CASSFTGGGENIQYF
.	14	TRBJ1-1	TRBV10-3	few	TGTGCCATCAGTGCCAACAGGGAGAACACTGAAGCTTTCTTT	CAISANRENTEAFF
TRBD1	15	TRBJ1-2	TRBV6-5	once	TGTGCCAGCAGACCGCAGGGGGCCGCAGGCTATGGCTACACCTTC	CASRPQGAAGYGYTF
.	22	TRBJ2-3	TRBV21-1	few	TGTGCCAGCAGCAAGAGTGATTTTGAGACTAGCGGGAGGTGGGGGGGCACAGATACGCAGTATTTT	CASSKSDFETSGRWGGTDTQYF
TRBD1	14	TRBJ1-1	TRBV9	.	TGTGCCAGCAGCGTAGAGGGGGCTCGTGGTGAAGCTTTCTTT	CASSVEGARGEAFF
TRBD1	15	TRBJ2-5	TRBV28	.	TGTGCCAGCAGTTTCGGACAGGGGGAGGTCGAGACCCAGTACTTC	CASSFGQGEVETQYF
.	14	TRBJ2-7	TRBV11-1	.	TGTGCCAGCAGCCCCGGGACACCAGCCTACGAGCAGTACTTC	CASSPGTPAYEQYF
.	14	TRBJ1-1	TRBV30	.	TGTGCCTGGAGTGCAGGACCCTCGGGGACTGAAGCTTTCTTT	CAWSAGPSGTEAFF
.	11	TRBJ1-1	TRBV29-1	.	TGCAGCGTTTCGGGATTGGGTGAAGCTTTCTTT	CSVSGLGEAFF
TRBD1	17	TRBJ2-2	TRBV5-6	few	TGTGCCAGCAGCTATCGACTCGGACAGGGTAATACCGGGGAGCTGTTTTTT	CASSYRLGQGNTGELFF
.	13	TRBJ2-5	TRBV19	few	TGTGCCAGTAGCCCCGCGGGCCAAGAGACCCAGTACTTC	CASSPAGQETQYF
TRBD1	14	TRBJ2-7	TRBV6-5	.	TGTGCCAGCAGCCCCGGGACAGGGGGAAACGAGCAGTACTTC	CASSPGTGGNEQYF
.	16	TRBJ2-6	TRBV5-1	.	TGCGCCAGCAGCCCGGGACTGCTTGCTGGGGCCAACGTCCTGACTTTC	CASSPGLLAGANVLTF
TRBD1	17	TRBJ1-5	TRBV28	.	TGTGCCAGCAGTTTGGATAGGACAGGGGGAGGCAATCAGCCCCAGCATTTT	CASSLDRTGGGNQPQHF
.	13	TRBJ1-2	TRBV4-1	.	TGCGCCAGCAGCCAAGAAACAGGCTATGGCTACACCTTC	CASSQETGYGYTF
.	13	TRBJ1-1	TRBV9	.	TGTGCCAGCAGCGTAGTTCTTAACACTGAAGCTTTCTTT	CASSVVLNTEAFF
TRBD1	15	TRBJ1-2	TRBV9	.	TGTGCCAGCAGCGGGCCTCCGGGACAGGACTATGGCTACACCTTC	CASSGPPGQDYGYTF
.	13	TRBJ1-5	TRBV24-1	few	TGTGCCACCAGTGGGGCCTTCGGACAGCCCCAGCATTTT	CATSGAFGQPQHF
TRBD1	14	TRBJ1-2	TRBV14	.	TGTGCCAGCAGCCCGGACAGGGGGGTCTATGGCTACACCTTC	CASSPDRGVYGYTF
.	13	TRBJ2-3	TRBV7-3	.	TGTGCCAGCGGGTTCGGGGTTGGCGATACGCAGTATTTT	CASGFGVGDTQYF
TRBD1	16	TRBJ2-3	TRBV28	.	TGTGCCAGCAGGGGCTCCGGGACAGGGATGACAGATACGCAGTATTTT	CASRGSGTGMTDTQYF
TRBD2	14	TRBJ2-5	TRBV2	.	TGTGCCAGCAGTGAGACTAGCGTCGGGCAGACCCAGTACTTC	CASSETSVGQTQYF
.	13	TRBJ2-5	TRBV7-2	.	TGTGCCAGCAGCTTAGGACTAGGAAAGACCCAGTACTTC	CASSLGLGKTQYF
.	16	TRBJ2-2	TRBV11-2	.	TGTGCCAGCAGCTTAGTAGTTGCCGCGAACACCGGGGAGCTGTTTTTT	CASSLVVAANTGELFF
TRBD1	14	TRBJ1-6	TRBV5-1	once	TGCGCCAGCGCCCTAGGACAGGGCCTATCACCCCTCCACTTT	CASALGQGLSPLHF
TRBD1	14	TRBJ1-1	TRBV9	.	TGTGCCAGCGGTCAGGGGGATCTGAACACTGAAGCTTTCTTT	CASGQGDLNTEAFF
.	14	TRBJ1-6	TRBV5-1	.	TGCGCCAGCAGCCTGGGACTCGGTAATTCACCCCTCCACTTT	CASSLGLGNSPLHF
.	15	TRBJ1-2	TRBV30	.	TGTGCCTGGAGTGTAGGAGGGTCAGCTAACTATGGCTACACCTTC	CAWSVGGSANYGYTF
TRBD1	14	TRBJ2-1	TRBV6-5	.	TGTGCCAGCAGTTACAGGACAGGGTGGTATGAGCAGTTCTTC	CASSYRTGWYEQFF
.	15	TRBJ1-3	TRBV15	.	TGTGCCACCAGCAGAGATCGGGGATCTGGAAACACCATATATTTT	CATSRDRGSGNTIYF
TRBD1	16	TRBJ2-1	TRBV5-1	few	TGCGCCAGCAGCACCAGGCGGGGACAGGGGGTTAATGAGCAGTTCTTC	CASSTRRGQGVNEQFF
.	14	TRBJ2-3	TRBV18	.	TGTGCCAGCTCACCCACAGGGAGTGGAGATACGCAGTATTTT	CASSPTGSGDTQYF
TRBD1	15	TRBJ1-4	TRBV27	few	TGTGCCAGCAGTTGGCAGGGGGGAAGAACTGAAAAACTGTTTTTT	CASSWQGGRTEKLFF
.	12	TRBJ1-2	TRBV6-5	medium-sized	TGTGCCAGCACCACCGGGACTTTTGGCTACACCTTC	CASTTGTFGYTF
TRBD2	17	TRBJ2-3	TRBV28	.	TGTGCCAGCAGTTTATGGGCTAGCGGGAGGGCCGCAGATACGCAGTATTTT	CASSLWASGRAADTQYF
TRBD1	14	TRBJ2-3	TRBV12-5	.	TGTGCTAGTGGAATGGACAGGGGATGGGATACGCAGTATTTT	CASGMDRGWDTQYF
TRBD1	15	TRBJ2-7	TRBV7-2	.	TGTGCCAGCAGCTATGACCGGGACAGGGGCTACGAGCAGTACTTC	CASSYDRDRGYEQYF
.	14	TRBJ1-1	TRBV24-1	.	TGTGCCACCAGTGATTACGCAGGGGACACTGAAGCTTTCTTT	CATSDYAGDTEAFF
.	16	TRBJ2-3	TRBV5-1	few	TGCGCCAGCAGCTTGGCCCCCGGGATGAACACAGATACGCAGTATTTT	CASSLAPGMNTDTQYF